This TCR beta chain originates from a study of cytomegalovirus exposure and HLA in healthy donors. V dropped 1 base and J dropped 6 bases, with 11 bases sitting between them. The CDR3 covers 14 residues. Germline V gene lookup returns CDR1 SEHNR and CDR2 FQNEAQ (reference sequence). On this clone itself: Antigen unknown.

Study-wide points: It was 160 or so TCR beta chains that were listed as cytomegalovirus-associated. Subsequent analysis revealed that first-cohort TCR clusters tended to co-occur in the 130 or so validation repertoires.

Sequencing used immunoSEQ multiplex PCR; TCRdb keeps in-frame clones, though not all of them. This sample has around 58,000 clones, with around 88% found just once. The origin of this receptor is a woman aged 18-35 years in good health and CMV-seronegative. The specimen sequenced was PBMCs. The chain uses TRBV7-9 and TRBJ2-3, with D maybe TRBD2 (5 bases). This CDR3 reads CASSLGRGADTQYF. Written as DNA, the CDR3 is TGTGCCAGCAGCTTAGGACGGGGAGCGGATACGCAGTATTTT.